This T cell receptor beta chain was observed in a study of CD8 T cells in ankylosing spondylitis. Study-level results: The clones that were linked to disease were reported to be significantly enriched in matched synovial fluid samples from ankylosing spondylitis patients. Blood of patients with ankylosing spondylitis appeared to be characterized by a TCR beta motif of eight or nine highly homologous variants. Disease-associated clones were CD8+ and fairly uncommon in peripheral blood.

A quantitative 5'-RACE method, one with molecular barcodes, was used to make TCR beta libraries. TCRdb re-called the 5' RACE reads through MiXCR, storing one row per CDR3 protein. The data contain 250,000 to 300,000 distinct CDR3 sequences, 20% of them singletons. The CDR3 covers 16 residues. Trimming left V 6 bases short and J 1 base short, with 16 bases between. In its sample, this clonotype was seen a few times. The antigen remains unidentified. The rearrangement joins TRBV12-3 or TRBV12-4 to TRBJ1-3; a weak D match, TRBD1 (6 bases). The TCR was taken from a male donor with ankylosing spondylitis or in good health (not recorded which). What was sequenced was blood, either unsorted or a sorted T cell fraction (not recorded which). The CDR3 region is CASSPFGGRSGNTIYF. CDR3 nucleotides: TGTGCCAGCAGCCCCTTCGGGGGGCGTTCTGGAAACACCATATATTTT.